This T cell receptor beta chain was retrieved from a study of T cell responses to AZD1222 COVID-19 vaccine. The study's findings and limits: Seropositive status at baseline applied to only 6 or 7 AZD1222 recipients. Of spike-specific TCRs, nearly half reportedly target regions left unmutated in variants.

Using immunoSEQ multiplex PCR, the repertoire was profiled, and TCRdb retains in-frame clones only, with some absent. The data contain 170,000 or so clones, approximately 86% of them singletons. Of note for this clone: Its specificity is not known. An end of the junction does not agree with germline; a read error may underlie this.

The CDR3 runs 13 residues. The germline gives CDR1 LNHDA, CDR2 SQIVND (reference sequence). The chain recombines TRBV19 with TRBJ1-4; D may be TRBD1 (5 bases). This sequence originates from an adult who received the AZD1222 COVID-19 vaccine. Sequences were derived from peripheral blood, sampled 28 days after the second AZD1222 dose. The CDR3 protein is CTERGILGGKLFF. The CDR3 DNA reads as TGCACCGAGCGGGGCATCCTAGGTGGAAAACTGTTTTTT. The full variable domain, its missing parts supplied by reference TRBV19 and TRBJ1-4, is DGGITQSPKYLFRKEGQNVTLSCEQNLNHDAMYWYRQDPGQGLRLIYYSQIVNDFQKGDIAEGYSVSREKKESFPLTVTSAQKNPTAFYLCTERGILGGKLFFGSGTQLSVL.